This section outlines one T cell receptor beta chain sequence together with its context. Its specificity is unknown. The sample comes from a study of T cell repertoires in cytomegalovirus infection. Whole-study context: Recently identified HLA-C-restricted CMV epitopes were among the peptides used. General study results and limits: CMV-specific TCR beta clonotypes restricted by HLA-C were the ones dominating the ex vivo response.

The CDR3 consists of 12 residues. Trimming shortened V by 10 bases and J by 7 bases, and 11 bases separated the two germline ends. Germline-derived CDR1 and CDR2 are SEHNR and FQNEAQ (reference sequence). TCRdb passed the reads through MiXCR, listing each CDR3 protein once. The data hold 900,000 to 950,000 distinct CDR3 sequences, with roughly a third observed a single time. The sample in question was cultured CD8+ T cells from PBMCs, obtained from culture after CMV antigen stimulation. The chain recombines TRBV7-9 with TRBJ1-6, with D possibly matching TRBD1 (6 bases). The clonotype comes from a human donor in good health (CMV status not recorded). Some clones in this sample may be carry-over from other donors' samples. CDR3 DNA: TGTGCCACCGGACAGTTAAATTCACCCCTCCACTTT. Translation: CATGQLNSPLHF.